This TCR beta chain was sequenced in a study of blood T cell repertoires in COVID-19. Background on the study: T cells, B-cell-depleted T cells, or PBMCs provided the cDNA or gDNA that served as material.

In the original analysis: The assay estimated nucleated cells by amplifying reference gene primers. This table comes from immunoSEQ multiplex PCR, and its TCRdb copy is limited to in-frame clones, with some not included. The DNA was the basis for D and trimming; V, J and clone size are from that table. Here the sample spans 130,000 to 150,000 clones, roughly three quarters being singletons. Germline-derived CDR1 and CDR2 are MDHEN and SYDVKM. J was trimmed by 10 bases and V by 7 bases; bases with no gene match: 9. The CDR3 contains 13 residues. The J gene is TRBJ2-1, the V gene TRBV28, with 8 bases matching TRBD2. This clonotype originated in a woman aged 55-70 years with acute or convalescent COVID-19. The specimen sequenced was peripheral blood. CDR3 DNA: TGTGCCAGCAACCCTTTAGCGGGAAACGAGCAGTTCTTC. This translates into CASNPLAGNEQFF.